The 9 T cell receptor beta chains below all came from one sample that was sequenced in a study of T cells in Graves' hyperthyroidism and ophthalmopathy. RNA transcripts served as the template for amplifying TCR beta CDR3 regions. RT-PCR in the first round (using the HTBI primer set) targeted the TCR CDR3. Each CDR3 protein is one row after TCRdb ran MiXCR on the multiplex PCR reads. The sample has under 650,000 distinct CDR3 sequences, under 20% seen once. The sequenced sample consisted of blood. Receptors originate from a woman aged 25 to 39 with Graves' hyperthyroidism.

This clonotype showed up many times. Here the CDR3 reads CATISRFPLYEQFF. The CDR3 DNA follows: TGTGCCACCATATCTCGATTCCCCCTTTATGAGCAGTTCTTC. The chain employs TRBV28 and TRBJ2-1; D gene unclear. This CDR3 contains 14 residues. The germline V and J ends were trimmed by 10 bases and 8 bases, with 21 bases remaining between them. Germline V gene data show CDR1 as MDHEN and CDR2 as SYDVKM.

This clonotype was counted at least ten times. The V call is TRBV2, the J call TRBJ2-7; D possibly corresponds to TRBD2 (7 bases). Trimming shortened V by 2 bases and J by 9 bases, and 11 bases separated the two germline ends. The CDR3 contains 12 residues. The germline V gene encodes CDR1 SNHLY and CDR2 FYNNEI. The CDR3: CASSERGGGQYF. CDR3 in DNA: TGTGCCAGCAGTGAAAGGGGAGGGGGGCAGTACTTC.

Ten or more counts support this clonotype. The V gene is TRBV11-2, the J gene TRBJ2-5, with a weak D call TRBD1 (5 bases). V was cut by 6 bases and J by 1 base, with 15 bases left in between. The CDR3 sequence is 15 residues long. The V gene's germline CDR1 is SGHAT and CDR2 FQNNGV. In DNA form, the CDR3 reads TGTGCCAGCAGTCGAACCTCAGGGTTCCAAGAGACCCAGTACTTC. It codes for CASSRTSGFQETQYF.

The sample holds a few counts of this clonotype. The chain links TRBV4-1 to TRBJ2-1; TRBD2 is a possible D gene (5 bases). This CDR3 has 15 amino acids. V shed 0 bases and J shed 4 bases, with 10 bases lying between them. Germline assignment: CDR1 MGHRA and CDR2 YSYEKL. The CDR3 sequence: CASSQDERTYNEQFF. The CDR3 DNA reads as TGCGCCAGCAGCCAAGACGAGAGGACTTACAATGAGCAGTTCTTC.

This chain connects TRBV7-6 to TRBJ2-3, with a possible D match to TRBD2 (6 bases). The V end was cut by 6 bases, the J end by 1 base, with 17 bases between. Germline CDR1 is SGHVS and CDR2 is FNYEAQ. The CDR3 totals 16 residues. The CDR3 sequence: CASSEVGGLGTDTQYF. The CDR3 nucleotides read TGTGCCAGCAGTGAAGTCGGAGGGCTAGGCACAGATACGCAGTATTTT.

CDR3 sequence: CASSIGNPEETQYF. CDR3 DNA sequence: TGTGCCAGCAGCATAGGGAATCCAGAGGAGACCCAGTACTTC. V gene TRBV7-9 combines with J gene TRBJ2-5; D call uncertain. The germline V gene has CDR1 SEHNR and CDR2 FQNEAQ (reference sequence). The CDR3 is 14 residues long. Trimming shortened V by 5 bases and J by 5 bases, and 15 bases separated the two germline ends.

This clonotype was counted between two and nine times. The CDR3 DNA reads as TGTGCCACCAGTGATTTGGACAGGGATCAAGGCTACACCTTC. Amino acids: CATSDLDRDQGYTF. The genes are TRBV24-1 and TRBJ1-2; 7 nucleotides agree with TRBD1. This CDR3 region has 14 residues. Trimming at V came to 0 bases and at J to 8 bases, leaving 5 bases not matched to a gene. CDR1 and CDR2 from the germline V gene are KGHDR and SFDVKD.

V gene TRBV5-6 combines with J gene TRBJ1-2, with D uncertain. The germline V gene encodes CDR1 SGHDT and CDR2 YYEEEE. The length of the CDR3 is 14 residues. V was shortened by 2 bases and J by 4 bases, with 12 bases between the two germline ends. The CDR3 here is CASSLRAALYGYTF. The CDR3 DNA sequence: TGTGCCAGCAGCTTACGAGCGGCCCTCTATGGCTACACCTTC.

This chain joins TRBV6-2 or TRBV6-3 and TRBJ2-1, with TRBD1 as a possible D gene (6 bases). Germline assignment: CDR1 MNHEY and CDR2 SVGEGT. The V end was cut by 6 bases, the J end by 5 bases, with 23 bases between. This CDR3 spans 17 amino acids. The CDR3 nucleotides are TGTGCCAGCAGCCGGAACCAGGGGTCGGCCCGAAACAATGAGCAGTTCTTC. It yields the protein CASSRNQGSARNNEQFF.